Following are 23 T cell receptor beta chains from one sample sequenced in a study of response to subunit inactivated influenza vaccine. Each CDR3 protein gets one entry after TCRdb re-called the RT-PCR reads with MiXCR. Of 500,000 to 750,000 distinct CDR3 sequences detected, roughly 15% appear once; the ten largest clones hold around 10%. The material sequenced was PBMCs from blood, taken less than 13 days after vaccination. Source of these receptors: a man aged 50 or older who received an inactivated influenza vaccine.

The J gene is TRBJ2-2, the V gene TRBV11-2; D tentatively reads TRBD1 or TRBD2 (7 bases each). The CDR3 is made up of 14 amino acids. Deletions cut 11 bases from V and 6 bases from J, with 19 bases between. Germline V gene sequence: CDR1 SGHAT, CDR2 FQNNGV. Here the CDR3 reads CAESGTVVAGELFF. In nucleotides, the CDR3 is TGTGCCGAGAGCGGGACAGTCGTGGCCGGGGAGCTGTTTTTT. Based on the CDR3 plus reference TRBV11-2 and TRBJ2-2, the full variable domain is EAGVAQSPRYKIIEKRQSVAFWCNPISGHATLYWYQQILGQGPKLLIQFQNNGVVDDSQLPKDRFSAERLKGVDSTLKIQPAKLEDSAVYLCAESGTVVAGELFFGEGSRLTVL.

The chain is built from TRBV18 and TRBJ2-3, with unresolved D. The V and J ends lost 2 bases and 3 bases respectively, with 6 bases between them. This CDR3 region has 13 residues. Germline CDR1 reads KGHSH; CDR2 reads LQKENI. CDR3 sequence reads: CASSPTPTDTQYF. DNA for the CDR3: TGTGCCAGCTCACCAACCCCGACAGATACGCAGTATTTT.

The rearrangement uses TRBV7-2 and TRBJ2-7; 8 bases align to TRBD1. The length of the CDR3 is 15 residues. Germline V gives CDR1 SGHTA, CDR2 FQGNSA. V shed 0 bases, J shed 6 bases, and the junction held 7 bases outside the gene matches. The CDR3 sequence: CASSLAQLGTGEQYF. Written as DNA, the CDR3 is TGTGCCAGCAGCTTAGCGCAGCTCGGGACAGGCGAGCAGTACTTC.

This clonotype occurred a few times. This chain links TRBV28 with TRBJ1-5; 7 bases are a match to TRBD1. Per germline, CDR1 MDHEN and CDR2 SYDVKM. J lost 4 bases, V lost 3 bases, and 9 bases had no gene match. The CDR3 runs 16 residues. This chain's CDR3 is CASSFYGRGENQPQHF. The CDR3 DNA reads TGTGCCAGCAGTTTTTATGGCAGGGGGGAGAATCAGCCCCAGCATTTT.

In this sample, this clonotype turned up many times. The chain combines TRBV2 with TRBJ2-7, with a possible D match to TRBD2 (5 bases). V lost 3 bases and J lost 1, with 13 bases in between. The CDR3 has 15 amino acids. Looked up from germline, CDR1 is SNHLY and CDR2 is FYNNEI. CDR3 in amino acids: CASSDGGLLSYEQYF. DNA of the CDR3: TGTGCCAGCAGTGACGGCGGACTCCTGTCCTACGAGCAGTACTTC.

J is TRBJ1-5 and V is TRBV20-1; D is perhaps TRBD1 (6 bases). Germline loops: CDR1 DFQATT, CDR2 SNEGSKA (reference sequence). The CDR3 runs 15 residues. V gave up 3 bases and J gave up 4 bases, with 16 bases separating them. CDR3 residues: CSASPGGARNQPQHF. The CDR3 region has the DNA TGCAGTGCTAGTCCCGGGGGGGCTCGGAATCAGCCCCAGCATTTT.

This clonotype was counted a few times. The CDR3 DNA is TGTGCCAGCAGTTCAGTCGACAATCAGCCCCAGCATTTT. Translating gives CASSSVDNQPQHF. The chain uses TRBV28 and TRBJ1-5; unclear D gene. The CDR3 extends over 13 amino acids. Per germline, CDR1 MDHEN and CDR2 SYDVKM. The V and J ends lost 4 bases and 3 bases respectively, with 7 bases between them.

At least ten counts were recorded for this clonotype. The V and J genes are TRBV12-3 or TRBV12-4 and TRBJ2-4; no definite D call. This CDR3 has 13 amino acids. V was pared by 4 bases and J by 11 bases, with 15 bases between. The CDR3 DNA reads TGTGCCAGCAGTTCAAGGTCGGCGTCAGTTCAGTACTTC. Its translation is CASSSRSASVQYF.

This chain links TRBV5-1 with TRBJ2-3; 12 nucleotides match TRBD2. The CDR3 covers 16 residues. Trimming cost V 2 bases and J 2 bases; bases outside gene matches: 3. Germline V gene sequence: CDR1 SGHRS, CDR2 YFSETQ. The CDR3 spells CASSLRLAGDTDTQYF. CDR3 nucleotide sequence: TGCGCCAGCAGCTTAAGACTAGCGGGGGACACAGATACGCAGTATTTT.

The chain carries TRBV5-1 and TRBJ2-7; possible D gene TRBD1, 6 bases. V dropped 5 bases and J dropped 3 bases, with 18 bases sitting between them. Per the germline V gene, CDR1 is SGHRS and CDR2 is YFSETQ. This CDR3 contains 15 residues. CDR3 loop: CASRPGAADFYEQYF. The CDR3 nucleotides read TGCGCCAGCAGACCAGGGGCGGCTGACTTCTACGAGCAGTACTTC.

This clonotype has at least ten counts. The chain has TRBV7-2 and TRBJ2-4; 13 bases align to TRBD2. This CDR3 spans 17 amino acids. CDR1 and CDR2 (germline): SGHTA, FQGNSA. The V gene end was trimmed by 4 bases and the J gene end by 3 bases; junction bases not matched to a gene: 6. As DNA, the CDR3 is TGTGCCAGCAGCTCTAACGGACTAGCGGGAGTCAAAAACATTCAGTACTTC. As protein: CASSSNGLAGVKNIQYF.

V and J are TRBV6-2 or TRBV6-3 and TRBJ2-7; 8 bases are a match to TRBD1. The CDR3 runs to 16 residues. Germline assignment: CDR1 MNHEY and CDR2 SVGEGT. V lost 5 bases, J lost 3 bases, and 12 bases stayed unmatched. CDR3 in DNA: TGTGCCAGCAGTCGGGCGACAGGGGCCGGGATCTACGAGCAGTACTTC. It is translated as CASSRATGAGIYEQYF.

This clonotype has more than one count but fewer than ten. V is TRBV11-2 and J is TRBJ2-3; TRBD1 agrees at 8 bases. The CDR3 consists of 16 residues. Germline CDR1 reads SGHAT; CDR2 reads FQNNGV. Trimming took 4 bases from V and 3 from J; bases not matched to a gene: 9. The CDR3 sequence: CASSYRDRQKTDTQYF. The CDR3 nucleotides are TGTGCCAGCAGCTACCGGGACAGGCAGAAAACAGATACGCAGTATTTT.

V is TRBV7-9 and J is TRBJ2-7; 7 bases match TRBD2. CDR3 size: 14 residues. The germline gives CDR1 SEHNR, CDR2 FQNEAQ (reference sequence). J lost 7 bases, V lost 1 base, and 7 bases had no gene match. CDR3 in DNA: TGTGCCAGCAGCTTAGGACTAGCCGAGGGTGAGCAGTACTTC. Translated, it gives CASSLGLAEGEQYF.

This clonotype was observed a few times. This sequence joins TRBV6-5 and TRBJ2-1; 9 nucleotides match TRBD1. This CDR3 has 14 residues. V lost 4 bases and J lost 6; bases outside the gene matches: 4. Germline assignment: CDR1 MNHEY and CDR2 SVGAGI. CDR3 coding DNA: TGTGCCAGCAGTTGGGACAGGGTGAGCAATGAGCAGTTCTTC. This translates into CASSWDRVSNEQFF.

This chain connects TRBV14 to TRBJ1-2; D unresolved. Germline V gene data show CDR1 as SGHDN and CDR2 as FVKESK. Trimming cost V 1 base and J 2 bases, with 8 bases left between them. The CDR3 is made up of 14 amino acids. Here the CDR3 reads CASSQGRTNYGYTF. CDR3 coding DNA: TGTGCCAGCAGCCAAGGCAGAACCAACTATGGCTACACCTTC.

The table lists this clonotype with many counts. The chain uses TRBV2 and TRBJ2-1, with 8 bases that match TRBD2. Per the germline V gene, CDR1 is SNHLY and CDR2 is FYNNEI. This CDR3 region has 14 residues. V shed 6 bases and J 5 bases; nucleotides not matched to a gene: 6. This chain's CDR3 is CASRGLVVNNEQFF. For the CDR3, the DNA is TGTGCCAGCAGGGGACTAGTCGTAAACAATGAGCAGTTCTTC.

This clonotype was detected many times. The rearrangement uses TRBV7-7 and TRBJ2-3; D remains ambiguous. The germline CDR1 and CDR2 sequences are SSHAT and FNYEAQ (reference sequence). The length of the CDR3 is 16 residues. Trimming stripped 5 bases from V and 2 bases from J, with 17 bases between. The CDR3 spells CASSPAALGITDTQYF. The DNA of the CDR3 is TGTGCCAGCAGCCCCGCCGCCCTAGGAATCACAGATACGCAGTATTTT.

This clonotype was observed a handful of times. This chain uses TRBV20-1 with TRBJ2-4, with D possibly matching TRBD2 (6 bases). CDR1 and CDR2 from the germline V gene are DFQATT and SNEGSKA (reference sequence). Deletions cut 5 bases from V and 4 bases from J, with 15 bases between. This CDR3 contains 14 residues. This CDR3 reads CSAAPGLAKNIQYF. CDR3 DNA sequence: TGCAGTGCTGCACCGGGACTCGCTAAAAACATTCAGTACTTC.

This sequence joins TRBV21-1 and TRBJ1-4; the DNA was not compared with TRBD1, the D call given in the table. TRBV21-1 is recorded as a pseudogene. The CDR3 spans 15 residues. In nucleotides, the CDR3 is TGTGCCAGCAGCAAAGAGACAGGGCCTCAAGAAAAACTGTTTTTT. It is translated as CASSKETGPQEKLFF.

About this clonotype: This may arise from a read error, as a much more abundant clone is one base away. The chain links TRBV2 to TRBJ2-7; no clear D. The CDR3 spans 11 residues. CDR1 is SNHLY, CDR2 FYNNEI, per germline. This CDR3 is CASRENWEQYF. The CDR3, as DNA: TGTGCCAGCCGTGAAAACTGGGAGCAGTACTTC.

The genes are TRBV7-6 and TRBJ2-7, with D possibly being TRBD2 (5 bases). From germline, CDR1 is SGHVS and CDR2 FNYEAQ. Trimming shortened V by 3 bases and J by 3 bases, and 15 bases separated the two germline ends. The CDR3 runs to 15 residues. The CDR3 reads CASSFDGRQNYEQYF. The CDR3 DNA reads as TGTGCCAGCAGCTTTGATGGGAGACAAAACTACGAGCAGTACTTC.

This clonotype showed up just a few times. The CDR3 nucleotides are TGCGCCAGCAGCTCAGCCGTGTCTTCACGCTCCTACGAGCAGTACTTC. It codes for CASSSAVSSRSYEQYF. The chain combines TRBV5-1 with TRBJ2-7; D gene ambiguous. The V end was cut by 3 bases, the J end by 0 bases, with 16 bases between. This CDR3 is built from 16 residues. CDR1 and CDR2 from the germline V gene are SGHRS and YFSETQ. The full variable domain, with the rest looked up from reference TRBV5-1 and TRBJ2-7, is KAGVTQTPRYLIKTRGQQVTLSCSPISGHRSVSWYQQTPGQGLQFLFEYFSETQRNKGNFPGRFSGRQFSNSRSEMNVSTLELGDSALYLCASSSAVSSRSYEQYFGPGTRLTVT.